This TCR beta chain was captured in a study of OX40 agonist ivuxolimab in advanced cancers. Looking at the study overall: The costimulatory receptor OX40 (CD134) was targeted by ivuxolimab, a fully human IgG2 agonistic monoclonal antibody. Intravenous ivuxolimab was administered to patients every 2 weeks at six dose levels: 0.01, 0.1, 0.3, 1.5, 3 and 10 mg/kg. Of the roughly 51 patients in dose escalation, 19 had hepatocellular carcinoma, around 15 had melanoma, 9 had renal cell carcinoma and 9 had head and neck cancer. The dose-escalation cohort was about 86% male with a mean age of about 60 years, ranging from roughly 23 to 85. Patients were allowed to have had prior anti-PD-1, anti-PD-L1 or anti-CTLA-4 therapy, and approximately 43% of the dose-escalation patients had previously received checkpoint inhibitors. Partial responses were achieved by three dose-escalation patients, of whom one had hepatocellular carcinoma and two had cutaneous melanoma. The point of sequencing TCRbeta in the periphery was to test whether ivuxolimab changed TCR sequence diversity and drove clonal T-cell expansion. The paper reports the monotherapy dose-escalation portion (N ≈ 50 patients) of the phase I ivuxolimab trial.

The CDR3, cysteine through phenylalanine, is 13 amino acids long. Just the 39-base CDR3 DNA is kept, in frame starting at base 1. The V end loses 5 bases and the J end loses 6 bases, and a stretch of 14 bases separates them. CDR1 and CDR2, looked up from the germline V gene (reference sequence), are GTSNPN and SVGIG. With respect to this clone: What this receptor recognizes is not known. There are no base qualities to consult, and no much larger clone falls within one base.

The trial excluded patients who had a history of autoimmune disease or were on systemic immunosuppression. Peripheral blood for TCR sequencing was collected from all dose cohorts at baseline, on cycle 4 day 1, and on cycle 7 day 1. Samples came from an open-label, multicenter, first-in-human phase I dose-escalation trial of ivuxolimab. Adults with locally advanced or metastatic head and neck squamous cell, hepatocellular, melanoma or renal cell carcinoma were enrolled in the trial. Before TCR sequencing, CD4+ T cells and CD8+ T cells from peripheral blood were sorted into separate populations. Broader findings and caveats from the paper: Low levels of normalized T-cell clonal expansion were also seen in some patients who did not respond. At doses of 0.1 to 3.0 mg/kg, clonal expansion of both CD4+ and CD8+ blood T cells was observed from baseline to week 6. Antigen specificity was not determined for the clonally expanded peripheral T cells. After ivuxolimab, expanded clones were on average more numerous among CD8+ T cells than among CD4+ T cells. In partial responders in the 0.1-3.0 mg/kg groups, normalized peripheral clonal expansion was found to be among the lowest, especially among CD8+ T cells.

For sequencing of the TCRbeta CDR3 region, genomic DNA was extracted from the sorted cells. TCRbeta CDR3 regions were sequenced using the immunoSEQ Assay. Imported from immuneACCESS, the table was reduced by TCRdb to in-frame sequences with V and J called. These copies leave out some clones; in studies compared against another copy, an unresolved V gene accounts for under half, and the cause of the remainder is not known. This sample gives some 100,000 clones in total; around 90% of them show up just once. 0.7% to 1% of the sample is taken by the ten largest. The sequence came from an adult with an advanced solid tumor such as melanoma, head and neck, liver or kidney cancer. The chain was built from TRBV30 and TRBJ2-4; the D region is possibly TRBD1 or TRBD2, each matching across 6 bases. The sample was CD4+ or CD8+ T cells sorted from blood, taken in a trial of the OX40 agonist ivuxolimab. CDR3 loop: CAWAQGTRNIQYF. The bases read TGTGCCTGGGCTCAGGGGACTCGAAACATTCAGTACTTC. The full variable domain, completed from the reference TRBV30 and TRBJ2-4 proteins outside the CDR3, reads SQTIHQWPATLVQPVGSPLSLECTVEGTSNPNLYWYRQAAGRGLQLLFYSVGIGQISSEVPQNLSASRPQDRQFILSSKKLLLSDSGFYLCAWAQGTRNIQYFGAGTRLSVL.